Below are 28 T cell receptor beta chains sequenced from a single sample in a study of Graves' ophthalmopathy and Graves' hyperthyroidism. The authors amplified TCR beta CDR3 regions, and they did so from RNA transcripts for repertoire sequencing. The authors performed first-round RT-PCR with HTBI primers and then a second-round multiplex PCR. TCRdb itself ran the multiplex PCR reads through MiXCR, one entry per CDR3 protein. This repertoire shows roughly 350,000 distinct CDR3 sequences, roughly a sixth found once; its top ten account for roughly 2.6%. What was sequenced was peripheral blood. The receptors derive from an adult woman with stable Graves' hyperthyroidism.

This clonotype was recorded many times. The genes are TRBV6-2 or TRBV6-3 and TRBJ2-7; D possibly corresponds to TRBD1 (6 bases). Trimming removed 6 bases at V and 6 bases at J, with 21 bases between. Germline V gene data show CDR1 as MNHEY and CDR2 as SVGEGT. The CDR3 totals 15 residues. The DNA for the CDR3 is TGTGCCAGCAGCACTCATGGACGTCCACAGGGCGAGCAGTACTTC. It specifies CASSTHGRPQGEQYF.

This chain connects TRBV4-1 to TRBJ2-7; 7 bases agree with TRBD2. Per germline, CDR1 MGHRA and CDR2 YSYEKL. This CDR3 contains 17 residues. The V segment lost 5 bases and the J segment 3 bases; nucleotides outside the gene matches: 16. CDR3 sequence (DNA): TGCGCCAGCAGCTACGAATTAACACTAGCGAAAAACTACGAGCAGTACTTC. It yields the protein CASSYELTLAKNYEQYF.

In this sample, this clonotype turned up many times. The chain employs TRBV11-2 and TRBJ2-2, with 7 bases lining up with TRBD1. J gave up 8 bases and V 1 base, and 19 bases lay outside the gene matches. This CDR3 comprises 19 residues. Germline V lookup: CDR1 SGHAT, CDR2 FQNNGV. Here the CDR3 reads CASSLVKGASSFPPGELFF. In DNA form, the CDR3 reads TGTGCCAGCAGCTTAGTAAAGGGGGCTAGCTCTTTTCCTCCGGGGGAGCTGTTTTTT.

Many counts were recorded for this clonotype. The chain combines TRBV20-1 with TRBJ1-2, with D perhaps matching TRBD1 (5 bases). The CDR3 runs 15 residues. Germline loops: CDR1 DFQATT, CDR2 SNEGSKA (reference sequence). Trimming pared 0 bases from V and 0 bases from J, leaving 11 bases between. The CDR3 region is CSARETGLANYGYTF. In nucleotides, the CDR3 is TGCAGTGCTAGAGAAACAGGCCTAGCTAACTATGGCTACACCTTC.

Many counts were recorded for this clonotype. The rearrangement links TRBV6-5 to TRBJ2-5; D is unresolved. V lost 0 bases and J lost 4, with 12 bases in between. This CDR3 region has 15 residues. Looked up from germline, CDR1 is MNHEY and CDR2 is SVGAGI. This CDR3 reads CASSYSNGFGETQYF. CDR3 nucleotide sequence: TGTGCCAGCAGTTACTCCAACGGGTTCGGAGAGACCCAGTACTTC.

This clonotype has ten or more counts. The chain carries TRBV29-1 and TRBJ1-1; no reliable D call. The CDR3 is 12 amino acids. The germline V gene encodes CDR1 SQVTM and CDR2 ANQGSEA. V was trimmed by 5 bases and J by 10 bases, leaving 17 bases between them. The CDR3 sequence: CSVQTSPSGAFF. The DNA for the CDR3 is TGCAGCGTTCAGACCTCACCCAGCGGAGCTTTCTTT.

The chain carries TRBV12-3 or TRBV12-4 and TRBJ2-7; 10 bases are a match to TRBD1. This CDR3 is built from 17 residues. V gave up 3 bases and J gave up 1 base; unmatched junction bases: 9. For the CDR3, the DNA is TGTGCCAGCAGTTTGGCACAGACAGGGGGCTTATCCTACGAGCAGTACTTC. This gives the protein CASSLAQTGGLSYEQYF.

This clonotype was picked up a small number of times. The chain employs TRBV20-1 and TRBJ2-3, with 7 positions matching TRBD2. The CDR3 length is 14 residues. The V segment lost 6 bases and the J segment 0 bases; nucleotides outside the gene matches: 6. Germline CDR1 and CDR2: DFQATT and SNEGSKA (reference sequence). The CDR3 here is CSADSGYSTDTQYF. Here the CDR3 DNA reads TGCAGTGCGGATAGCGGGTACAGCACAGATACGCAGTATTTT.

The chain carries TRBV6-5 and TRBJ2-7; 7 bases align to TRBD2. Germline CDR1 MNHEY, CDR2 SVGAGI. The V segment lost 4 bases and the J segment 5 bases; nucleotides outside the gene matches: 14. The CDR3 covers 16 residues. The CDR3 DNA sequence: TGTGCCAGCAGTTTGACGGGGTTGCGGGAGAAAAACGAGCAGTACTTC. This translates into CASSLTGLREKNEQYF.

This clonotype was recorded at least ten times. This chain connects TRBV6-2 or TRBV6-3 to TRBJ2-7; the match to TRBD2 covers 13 bases. The CDR3 totals 16 residues. Germline CDR1 reads MNHEY; CDR2 reads SVGEGT. After removal of 5 bases from V and 4 bases from J, the junction contained 8 bases not matched to a gene. The CDR3, as DNA: TGTGCCAGCAGTCAATCCGGGACTAGCGGGAAGTACGAGCAGTACTTC. It codes for CASSQSGTSGKYEQYF.

This clonotype was picked up many times. This chain joins TRBV19 and TRBJ2-7, with 9 bases identical to TRBD2. CDR1 is LNHDA, CDR2 SQIVND, per germline (reference sequence). The junction had 14 bases not matched to a gene; V was cut back by 7 bases and J by 4 bases. The CDR3 is 16 amino acids. The CDR3 reads CASNPEGSGRMYEQYF. For the CDR3, the DNA is TGTGCCAGTAACCCGGAGGGTAGCGGGAGAATGTACGAGCAGTACTTC.

This clonotype showed up just a few times. This chain joins TRBV27 and TRBJ2-4; TRBD1 matches at 8 bases. The length of the CDR3 is 13 residues. Germline CDR1 MNHEY, CDR2 SMNVEV (reference sequence). The V and J ends lost 6 bases and 6 bases, in that order; junction bases with no gene match: 4. The CDR3 spells CASRTTGGNIQYF. For the CDR3, the DNA is TGTGCCAGCAGAACCACAGGGGGAAACATTCAGTACTTC.

The chain employs TRBV11-1 and TRBJ2-4; perhaps TRBD1 as D (5 bases). The CDR3 is 20 residues long. Germline-derived CDR1 and CDR2 are SGHAT and FQDESV (reference sequence). V lost 2 bases to trimming and J lost 0 bases, with 23 bases between them. CDR3 nucleotides: TGTGCCAGCAGCTTACTAACGAACTTGGGGCGAAAGCTAGCCAAAAACATTCAGTACTTC. It yields the protein CASSLLTNLGRKLAKNIQYF. Full variable domain (rest looked up from reference TRBV11-1 and TRBJ2-4): EAEVAQSPRYKITEKSQAVAFWCDPISGHATLYWYRQILGQGPELLVQFQDESVVDDSQLPKDRFSAERLKGVDSTLKIQPAELGDSAMYLCASSLLTNLGRKLAKNIQYFGAGTRLSVL.

This clonotype was detected ten times or more. The junction does not match germline at one end; this may be a read error. The gene calls are TRBV28 and TRBJ2-7; D is possibly TRBD1 or TRBD2 (5 bases each). The CDR3 is made up of 15 amino acids. The germline V gene encodes CDR1 MDHEN and CDR2 SYDVKM. In DNA form, the CDR3 reads TGTGCCGGCAGTCCGTCCGGGACGGTAACCTACGAGCAGTACTTC. It codes for CAGSPSGTVTYEQYF.

The sample holds many counts of this clonotype. V and J are TRBV28 and TRBJ1-1; 7 nucleotides match TRBD1. This CDR3 has 15 residues. In germline, CDR1 is MDHEN, CDR2 SYDVKM. V lost 7 bases, J lost 0 bases, and 8 bases stayed unmatched. This chain's CDR3 is CASNQGVGMNTEAFF. CDR3 DNA: TGTGCCAGCAACCAGGGGGTGGGGATGAACACTGAAGCTTTCTTT.

Note on this clonotype: Just one base apart from a much larger clone, this may be a read error. This chain links TRBV5-1 with TRBJ2-7, with 9 bases fitting TRBD2. The CDR3 has 16 amino acids. The V gene's germline CDR1 is SGHRS and CDR2 YFSETQ. CDR3: CASSPLASGNSYEQCF. The CDR3 region has the DNA TGCGCCAGCAGCCCACTAGCTAGCGGGAACTCCTACGAGCAGTGCTTC.

This clonotype was picked up many times. The gene calls are TRBV28 and TRBJ1-1; tentatively, D is TRBD1 (6 bases). This CDR3 region has 16 residues. Germline lookup yields CDR1 MDHEN and CDR2 SYDVKM. Deletions cut 6 bases from V and 3 bases from J, with 20 bases between. DNA for the CDR3: TGTGCCAGCAGATCCGTTGGCAGGGGTGTTCACACTGAAGCTTTCTTT. Its translation is CASRSVGRGVHTEAFF.

This clonotype came up a few times. This chain connects TRBV19 to TRBJ1-5; D perhaps matches TRBD1 (6 bases). Trimming took off 6 bases at V and 1 base at J, with 25 bases between the two ends. Germline V lookup: CDR1 LNHDA, CDR2 SQIVND (reference sequence). The CDR3 sequence is 19 residues long. This CDR3 reads CASRSRNAQEGGSNQPQHF. CDR3 in DNA: TGTGCCAGTAGAAGTAGGAACGCCCAGGAGGGGGGAAGCAATCAGCCCCAGCATTTT.

This clonotype has a handful of counts. The chain links TRBV4-2 to TRBJ2-7; 7 bases align to TRBD1. The germline V gene has CDR1 LGHNA and CDR2 YNFKEQ. V shed 1 base and J 0 bases; nucleotides not matched to a gene: 6. This CDR3 has 16 amino acids. The CDR3 sequence: CASSQATGTDSYEQYF. The CDR3 region has the DNA TGTGCCAGCAGCCAAGCTACCGGGACAGACTCCTACGAGCAGTACTTC.

The chain uses TRBV5-1 and TRBJ1-1; 8 bases map to TRBD1. V dropped 4 bases and J dropped 5; count of bases not matched to a gene: 10. The germline V gene encodes CDR1 SGHRS and CDR2 YFSETQ. CDR3 length: 15 amino acids. CDR3 bases: TGCGCCAGCAGCCGGACAGCCAGGGGGCGGACTGAAGCTTTCTTT. It specifies CASSRTARGRTEAFF.

This clonotype was seen ten or more times. The V gene is TRBV4-3, the J gene TRBJ2-4; 7 bases are shared with TRBD1. Per germline, CDR1 LGHNA and CDR2 YSLEER. V dropped 0 bases and J dropped 4; count of bases not matched to a gene: 9. The CDR3 is 17 amino acids. The CDR3 DNA is TGCGCCAGCAGCCAAGATGCTCCGACAGGGAAAAAAAACATTCAGTACTTC. It translates to CASSQDAPTGKKNIQYF.

This clonotype was seen ten or more times. This chain connects TRBV7-9 to TRBJ1-1, with a possible D match to TRBD1 (6 bases). The ends were cut back, 4 bases at V and 3 bases at J, with 15 bases in the middle. CDR1 SEHNR and CDR2 FQNEAQ come from the germline V gene (reference sequence). The CDR3 runs to 15 residues. CDR3 loop: CASSWGAGGDTEAFF. The CDR3 region has the DNA TGTGCCAGCAGCTGGGGGGCCGGGGGGGACACTGAAGCTTTCTTT. Supplemented by reference TRBV7-9 and TRBJ1-1, the full variable domain reads DTGVSQNPRHKITKRGQNVTFRCDPISEHNRLYWYRQTLGQGPEFLTYFQNEAQLEKSRLLSDRFSAERPKGSFSTLEIQRTEQGDSAMYLCASSWGAGGDTEAFFGQGTRLTVV.

This clonotype was found many times. V gene TRBV27 combines with J gene TRBJ2-7; perhaps D is TRBD1 or TRBD2 (5 bases each). The germline V gene has CDR1 MNHEY and CDR2 SMNVEV (reference sequence). The CDR3 loop spans 17 amino acids. V lost 4 bases and J lost 1, with 20 bases in between. The CDR3 loop reads CASSSLIRDGLSYEQYF. For the CDR3, the DNA is TGTGCCAGCAGTTCCCTAATACGGGACGGGCTTTCCTACGAGCAGTACTTC.

This clonotype was recorded at least ten times. This chain connects TRBV2 to TRBJ2-4; 9 bases agree with TRBD1. V was pared by 6 bases and J by 7 bases, with 4 bases of the junction left unmatched. The germline gives CDR1 SNHLY, CDR2 FYNNEI. The CDR3 has 13 residues. The CDR3 coding sequence is TGTGCCAGCAGCAGGACAGGGGAGAACATTCAGTACTTC. It encodes CASSRTGENIQYF.

This clonotype was found many times. The rearrangement uses TRBV6-2 or TRBV6-3 and TRBJ2-7, with TRBD2 matching over 9 bases. This CDR3 is built from 14 residues. The germline CDR1 and CDR2 sequences are MNHEY and SVGEGT. J gave up 4 bases and V 4 bases, and 5 bases lay outside the gene matches. This chain's CDR3 is CASSSASGKYEQYF. DNA of the CDR3: TGTGCCAGCAGTTCCGCTAGCGGGAAGTACGAGCAGTACTTC.

This clonotype has ten or more counts. The genes are TRBV19 and TRBJ1-1; D might be TRBD1 (5 bases). This CDR3 spans 13 amino acids. Trimming took off 7 bases at V and 4 bases at J, with 13 bases between the two ends. CDR1 and CDR2 (germline): LNHDA, SQIVND (reference sequence). CDR3 DNA: TGTGCCAGTACCCCCCCAGGGAGCACTGAAGCTTTCTTT. Translating it yields CASTPPGSTEAFF.

J is TRBJ2-7 and V is TRBV12-3 or TRBV12-4; 8 bases are shared with TRBD1. The CDR3 length is 15 residues. V lost 6 bases to trimming and J lost 2 bases; unmatched junction nucleotides: 9. The DNA for the CDR3 is TGTGCCAGCAGCACCTCCCTACAGGGGGCCTACGAGCAGTACTTC. It is translated as CASSTSLQGAYEQYF.

This clonotype was observed at least ten times. CDR3 DNA sequence: TGTGCCAGCAGTTACTCCCGGCAGAGGAACACCGGGGAGCTGTTTTTT. Translated: CASSYSRQRNTGELFF. The chain links TRBV6-5 to TRBJ2-2; no reliable D call. Deletions cut 0 bases from V and 1 base from J, with 9 bases between. The germline CDR1 and CDR2 sequences are MNHEY and SVGAGI. This CDR3 comprises 16 residues.